The 16 T cell receptor beta chains reported below all come from one sample, sequenced in a study of blood T cells in healthy people across ages. Then a second PCR, running about 6 to 12 cycles, was carried out with a sample-barcoded 5' primer and a J-beta primer mix. TCRdb fed the 5' RACE reads into MiXCR, producing one record per CDR3 protein. The sample yields approximately 1.5 million distinct CDR3 sequences, about 35% seen once. The sequenced material came from blood. Receptors originate from a woman in her thirties in good health.

The chain couples TRBV7-3 to TRBJ2-1, with D possibly TRBD2 on 5 matching bases. CDR3 length: 15 residues. From germline, CDR1 is SGHTA and CDR2 FQGTGA. V was trimmed by 0 bases and J by 4 bases, leaving 10 bases between them. The chain's CDR3 is CASSLTREHYNEQFF. The CDR3 coding sequence is TGTGCCAGCAGCTTAACTAGGGAGCATTACAATGAGCAGTTCTTC.

This clonotype was found a few times. The chain carries TRBV2 and TRBJ2-7; the D gene is possibly TRBD2 (6 bases). V was trimmed by 0 bases and J by 0 bases, leaving 9 bases between them. CDR1 and CDR2 from the germline V gene are SNHLY and FYNNEI. CDR3 length: 15 amino acids. The CDR3 DNA follows: TGTGCCAGCAGTGAAGCGGGGGAGGCCTCCTACGAGCAGTACTTC. Amino acids: CASSEAGEASYEQYF.

This clonotype has more than one count but fewer than ten. The rearrangement uses TRBV29-1 and TRBJ1-4, with D possibly TRBD1 on 5 matching bases. Looked up from germline, CDR1 is SQVTM and CDR2 is ANQGSEA. Trimming left V 4 bases short and J 8 bases short, with 14 bases between. This CDR3 is 13 amino acids long. CDR3 region: CSVGQRGREKLFF. The CDR3 DNA reads TGCAGCGTTGGACAGAGGGGTAGGGAAAAACTGTTTTTT.

This clonotype was observed many times. This chain links TRBV3-1 with TRBJ1-2, with D unresolved. V was clipped by 5 bases and J by 6 bases, with 7 bases between them. This CDR3 is built from 11 residues. Germline CDR1 and CDR2: LGHDT and YNNKEL (reference sequence). CDR3 residues: CASSGSNGYTF. Here the CDR3 DNA reads TGTGCCAGCAGCGGATCAAATGGCTACACCTTC.

The V gene is TRBV9, the J gene TRBJ2-1; 9 bases are a match to TRBD2. The germline V gene encodes CDR1 SGDLS and CDR2 YYNGEE. CDR3 length: 15 residues. Trimming cost V 0 bases and J 7 bases; bases outside gene matches: 5. The CDR3, as DNA: TGTGCCAGCAGCGTAGCTCGCGGGAGGGCAAATGAGCAGTTCTTC. The encoded protein is CASSVARGRANEQFF.

This clonotype has at least ten counts. The genes are TRBV29-1 and TRBJ2-1; TRBD2 aligns across 12 bases. Germline V gene sequence: CDR1 SQVTM, CDR2 ANQGSEA. The V gene end was trimmed by 4 bases and the J gene end by 9 bases; junction bases not matched to a gene: 7. This CDR3 spans 14 amino acids. The CDR3: CSVVPSGRAGEQFF. CDR3 nucleotide sequence: TGCAGCGTTGTTCCTAGCGGGAGGGCCGGTGAGCAGTTCTTC.

This clonotype has a handful of counts. The DNA for the CDR3 is TGTGCCATCAGTGGGGACGGCTCTGGGGCCAACGTCCTGACTTTC. It codes for CAISGDGSGANVLTF. The J gene is TRBJ2-6, the V gene TRBV10-3; D could derive from TRBD1 or TRBD2 (5 bases each). The CDR3 is 15 amino acids. The germline V gene encodes CDR1 ENHRY and CDR2 SYGVKD. Trimming removed 4 bases at V and 0 bases at J, with 7 bases between.

V usage is TRBV20-1 and J usage is TRBJ1-2; TRBD1 matches 10 bases. The CDR3 loop spans 14 amino acids. Germline lookup yields CDR1 DFQATT and CDR2 SNEGSKA (reference sequence). Trimming removed 3 bases from V and 5 bases from J; junction bases left unmatched: 6. CDR3 residues: CSASPPDRGYGYTF. DNA of the CDR3: TGCAGTGCTAGCCCCCCGGACAGGGGGTATGGCTACACCTTC.

V and J are TRBV2 and TRBJ1-1; D is unclear. V lost 8 bases and J lost 4, with 8 bases in between. This CDR3 has 11 amino acids. Germline assignment: CDR1 SNHLY and CDR2 FYNNEI. DNA for the CDR3: TGTGCCAGCCGTGTACTCACTGAAGCTTTCTTT. As protein: CASRVLTEAFF.

The chain links TRBV2 to TRBJ2-4, with D hard to call. The CDR3 extends over 13 amino acids. The germline CDR1 and CDR2 sequences are SNHLY and FYNNEI. V shed 7 bases and J shed 2 bases, with 9 bases lying between them. CDR3 bases: TGTGCCAGCATAGAGCAGCCCAAAAACATTCAGTACTTC. Translating it yields CASIEQPKNIQYF.

J is TRBJ2-7 and V is TRBV27; either TRBD1 or TRBD2 may fit D (6 bases each). V shed 7 bases and J shed 6 bases, with 16 bases lying between them. Germline V gene sequence: CDR1 MNHEY, CDR2 SMNVEV (reference sequence). The CDR3 is 13 residues long. CDR3 residues: CASTGRGLGEQYF. CDR3 in DNA: TGTGCCAGCACGGGACGGGGGCTGGGCGAGCAGTACTTC.

A few counts support this clonotype. This rearrangement joins TRBV11-1 to TRBJ2-1; D is uncertain. Per the germline V gene, CDR1 is SGHAT and CDR2 is FQDESV (reference sequence). The CDR3 contains 15 residues. V gave up 5 bases and J gave up 5 bases, with 16 bases separating them. CDR3 nucleotide sequence: TGTGCCAGCAGCCCACCCTTTCGCAGAAACAATGAGCAGTTCTTC. It encodes CASSPPFRRNNEQFF.

This clonotype was seen at least ten times. V is TRBV10-3 and J is TRBJ2-5, with no clear D. The V end was cut by 2 bases, the J end by 1 base, with 2 bases between. The CDR3 has 12 amino acids. CDR1 ENHRY and CDR2 SYGVKD come from the germline V gene. The CDR3 DNA follows: TGTGCCATCAGTGAGCCCCAAGAGACCCAGTACTTC. Its protein product is CAISEPQETQYF.

The chain recombines TRBV6-6 with TRBJ2-7; D gene uncertain. V was trimmed by 2 bases and J by 4 bases, leaving 12 bases between them. CDR3 length: 14 residues. The V gene's germline CDR1 is MNHNY and CDR2 SVGAGI (reference sequence). The CDR3 sequence: CASSYGSASYEQYF. The DNA of the CDR3 is TGTGCCAGCAGTTACGGGTCAGCTTCTTACGAGCAGTACTTC.

The chain combines TRBV7-2 with TRBJ1-5; a possible D gene is TRBD1 (5 bases). The CDR3 consists of 15 residues. Trimming took 5 bases from V and 2 from J, leaving 13 bases between them. Germline CDR1 is SGHTA and CDR2 is FQGNSA. DNA for the CDR3: TGTGCCAGCAGCCGGGAGGTAGGGGGCAATCAGCCCCAGCATTTT. Translating gives CASSREVGGNQPQHF.

The CDR3: CASSLGGGQYDQPQHF. The CDR3 coding sequence is TGTGCCAGCAGCTTAGGAGGAGGACAGTACGATCAGCCCCAGCATTTT. The chain employs TRBV7-8 and TRBJ1-5; tentatively, D is TRBD1 (6 bases). Trimming took off 1 base at V and 5 bases at J, with 15 bases between the two ends. Looked up from germline, CDR1 is SGHVS and CDR2 is FQNEAQ. The CDR3 consists of 16 residues. The full variable domain, completed using reference TRBV7-8 and TRBJ1-5, is GAGVSQSPRYKVAKRGQDVALRCDPISGHVSLFWYQQALGQGPEFLTYFQNEAQLDKSGLPSDRFFAERPEGSVSTLKIQRTQQEDSAVYLCASSLGGGQYDQPQHFGDGTRLSIL.